This T cell receptor (beta chain) was observed in a study of regulatory T cells in long-lasting Graves disease (dated by TCRdb to the early 2020s). About the investigation overall: To count as having persistent Graves' disease, a patient had to have received antithyroid drug treatment for over 5 years with TSH receptor autoantibodies remaining persistently positive. This study used TCR sequencing and RNA sequencing of peripheral blood to compare persistent Graves' disease patients against newly diagnosed Graves' disease patients. The study was conducted in China and was registered as a clinical trial. A total of roughly 33 samples were covered by TCR sequencing, comprising approximately 13 persistent and around 20 newly diagnosed Graves' disease patients. Antithyroid drugs had been taken for approximately 10 years on average by persistent Graves' disease patients in the clinical cohort.

To prepare the library, multiplex PCR was applied. The reads were generated on an Illumina HiSeq 4000. To build TCR beta libraries, CDR3 regions were amplified by Arm-PCR using iRepertoire HTBI primers. PCR products were gel purified before sequencing. Per the original workflow: Across samples, 55 to 80 TRBV and around 15 TRBJ segments were identified and used for gene usage analysis of CDR3 amino acid clonotypes. Filtered high-quality paired reads were merged into contigs using COPE and FqMerger. BLAST was used to align contigs to IMGT TRBV, TRBD and TRBJ reference genes, and CDR3 was defined according to IMGT. Any clonotype with a frequency above 0.1% was counted as a highly expanded clone. Shannon entropy served as the measure of repertoire diversity, while the Gini coefficient captured V-J evenness. A clonotype was considered public if more than one individual shared it. TCRdb passed the public sequencing reads through fastp at Q25 and MiXCR, retaining productive beta sequences. All rows with the same CDR3 protein become a single entry with the most common DNA and genes. V and J calls and clone size were set by TCRdb, not the authors. This sample holds roughly 470,000 distinct CDR3 sequences; about a fifth were observed only once. The ten largest clones capture less than 9% of the sample.

This clonotype turned up a few times. Its antigen has not been determined. Base-call qualities are not available, and no considerably larger clone is one nucleotide away. The label giving this sample's time point can be read as: persistent/refractory GD, antithyroid drugs over 5 years with positive TRAb. For both TCR sequencing and RNA sequencing, RNA was extracted from PBMCs in TRIzol. Graves' disease was diagnosed according to American Thyroid Association guidelines. Patients for the study were recruited at an endocrinology department in Xi'an, China. Each patient gave 7.5 to 10 milliliters of peripheral blood, collected in an EDTA anticoagulant tube. Ficoll Paque Plus density gradient separation was used to isolate PBMCs, and no further T cell sorting was done. An Agilent 2100 Bioanalyzer and agarose gel were used to check RNA quality, and a NanoDrop 2000 was used to measure RNA concentration. What the work shows at the level of the full study, not this receptor alone: Sequencing and analysis were restricted to the TCR beta chain. Persistent Graves' disease patients showed lower TCR Shannon entropy and fewer highly expanded clones than newly diagnosed patients, suggesting clonal expansion. The small sample size was acknowledged by the authors as a limitation that may reduce accuracy. Patients with persistent disease shared more public clonotypes (about 3,000) than newly diagnosed patients did (approximately 990). Because the primary lesion, thyroid tissue, could not be accessed, the study looked at peripheral blood alone.

Sequenced here: peripheral blood mononuclear cells (PBMCs), sampled when the disease was refractory, from a patient treated with antithyroid drugs. This sequence originates from a female donor with Graves disease.

The nucleotide sequence is given as TGTGCCAGCAGCCCCCGGACAGGGAAATCCTACGAGCAGTACTTC. Its protein product is CASSPRTGKSYEQYF. The chain joins TRBV7-8 to TRBJ2-7; 8 nucleotides in the junction match TRBD1. Based on the germline V gene, the CDR1 and CDR2 sequences are SGHVS and FQNEAQ. The CDR3 spans 15 residues, from the cysteine through the phenylalanine. CDR3 DNA is the only sequence kept; it has 45 bases, read in frame from the first base. From V the trimming removes 5 bases and from J it removes 1 base, while the gene matches leave 7 bases of the junction unaccounted for.